This TCR beta chain came from a study of blood T cell repertoires in COVID-19. Study-level background: The United States, Italy and Spain provided the acute and convalescent COVID-19 samples. PBMCs, B-cell-depleted T cells, or T cells provided the cDNA or gDNA that made up the material.

As processed by the authors: Reference gene primer amplification gave estimated nucleated cell counts. Only in-frame clones appear in the TCRdb table, and some are missing; sequencing was by immunoSEQ multiplex PCR. The V and J calls and the clone size are those of that table, but D and trimming were determined from the DNA. The data hold roughly 350,000 clones, with 85% observed a single time. Looked up from germline, CDR1 is MNHNS and CDR2 is SASEGT. The CDR3 has 16 amino acids. Trimming removed 0 bases at V and 3 bases at J, with 13 bases between. J is TRBJ2-3 and V is TRBV6-1; tentative D call: TRBD1 (6 bases). Sequenced sample: peripheral blood. This sequence was found in a woman in her late teens or twenties with acute or convalescent COVID-19. The CDR3 bases are TGTGCCAGCAGTGAAGCGGAAGCAGGGGTAACAGATACGCAGTATTTT. It is translated as CASSEAEAGVTDTQYF.